This T cell receptor beta chain was obtained from a study of T-cell reconstitution after alpha-beta-depleted transplantation in children. This clonotype was seen repeatedly, ten times or more. The CDR3 is made up of 12 amino acids. CDR1 and CDR2 (germline): KGHDR, SFDVKD. Trimming removed 4 bases at V and 12 bases at J, with 12 bases between. Researchers prepared the TCRbeta library using unique molecular identifiers, the study reports. TCRdb reprocessed the PCR reads with MiXCR, giving one entry per CDR3 protein. The table lists roughly 610,000 distinct CDR3 sequences, 10% of them singletons. The source material was PBMCs from the stem cell graft donor, sampled from the stem cell graft. The receptor was derived from a human donor who donated a stem cell graft to a child with acute myeloid leukemia. The chain links TRBV24-1 to TRBJ2-1, with TRBD2 as a possible D gene (5 bases). This chain's CDR3 is CATSDERMAQFF. CDR3 nucleotide sequence: TGTGCCACCAGTGACGAGCGGATGGCGCAGTTCTTC.